This T cell receptor (beta chain) was retrieved from a study of beta chain features in type 1 diabetes. CD45RO/CCR7/CD25/CD127/CD95/CD27 separated CD4+ naive, central memory, regulatory and stem cell-like memory cells by sorting. A word on this clone: As yet, its antigen is unknown.

Study findings and constraints: Across all four CD4+ subsets, people with type 1 diabetes showed modestly shorter TCRB CDR3s. Possible PCR preference for shorter templates applied equally to patients and controls. Naive, central memory and Treg TCRB repertoires seemed to resemble each other more closely in patients than they did in healthy donors.

This CDR3 spans 12 amino acids. Germline V gene lookup returns CDR1 SGHDN and CDR2 FVKESK. V was shortened by 4 bases and J by 14 bases, with 16 bases between the two germline ends. The whole isolated RNA underwent reverse transcription, so sequencing captured expressed TCRB transcripts. Here immunoSEQ multiplex PCR was the method, and the copy in TCRdb shows in-frame clones only, minus some. The sample carries around 140,000 clones, roughly an eighth recorded once. The chain uses TRBV14 and TRBJ2-3, with D maybe TRBD2 (6 bases). The clonotype originates from a man between 18 and 35 years old with type 1 diabetes. Material: central memory CD4+ T cells from blood. The CDR3 DNA sequence: TGTGCCAGCAGCCCTTCGGGCGGGACTCGGTATTTT. Its translation: CASSPSGGTRYF.